The rows below give T cell receptor beta chains drawn from one sample of a study of T cells after yellow fever vaccination. One entry per CDR3 protein, called by TCRdb with MiXCR from the 5' RACE reads. The sample holds fewer than 450,000 distinct CDR3 sequences, roughly 12% seen once. Sequencing was performed on PBMCs, taken on the day of the first yellow fever vaccination. All receptors come from a man between 18 and 29 years old who received the YFV17D yellow fever vaccine. The CDR3 runs from the conserved cysteine through the conserved F or W. Fields, in order: J gene, V gene, clone size, D gene, CDR3 DNA, CDR3 protein. The D gene is left open where the match is weak. The size of a clone is reported for some rows only, either as once, few or many, or as a class for expanded clones.

>TRBJ1-1|TRBV12-3/TRBV12-4|few|NA
TGTGCCAGCAGCCCCGCGGGGGGTTTGGGGAACACTGAAGCTTTCTTT
CASSPAGGLGNTEAFF
>TRBJ1-5|TRBV18|NA|NA
TGTGCCAGCTCACCGTCTACAGGGAATAGCAATCAGCCCCAGCATTTT
CASSPSTGNSNQPQHF
>TRBJ2-3|TRBV5-1|NA|TRBD2
TGCGCCAGCAGCCAAGGACTAGCGGGGGGCCAAAGCACAGATACGCAGTATTTT
CASSQGLAGGQSTDTQYF
>TRBJ2-7|TRBV27|NA|TRBD1
TGTGCCAGCAGTTTCATTTTCGGGACAGGGACACAACCCTACCTCTACGAGCAGTACTTC
CASSFIFGTGTQPYLYEQYF
>TRBJ2-2|TRBV19|few|NA
TGTGCCAGTAGTATAGGAGCGAGCGTGTGGAACACCGGGGAGCTGTTTTTT
CASSIGASVWNTGELFF
>TRBJ2-5|TRBV7-2|few|TRBD1
TGTGCCAGCAGTGTCACAGGGGGAAAAGAGACCCAGTACTTC
CASSVTGGKETQYF
>TRBJ2-2|TRBV5-1|many|NA
TGCGCCAGCAGCTTGAGGGAACAGGACGGGGAGCTGTTTTTT
CASSLREQDGELFF
>TRBJ2-5|TRBV7-6|NA|NA
TGTGCCAGCAGCTTAGCGGGCCAAGGGGAAGAGACCCAGTACTTC
CASSLAGQGEETQYF
>TRBJ1-6|TRBV7-2|few|NA
TGTGCCAGCAGCTTAGCTACAGGGCTAAATTCACCCCTCCACTTT
CASSLATGLNSPLHF
>TRBJ2-2|TRBV3-1|few|NA
TGTGCCAGCAGCCAACTACAGGGCGGTGGGGAGCTGTTTTTT
CASSQLQGGGELFF
>TRBJ2-6|TRBV10-3|many|TRBD1
TGTGCCATCAGTAACAGGGGCTCTGGGGCCAACGTCCTGACTTTC
CAISNRGSGANVLTF
>TRBJ2-3|TRBV7-2|NA|NA
TGTGCCAGCAGCTTACCCGTCCGGACTAGCACAGATACGCAGTATTTT
CASSLPVRTSTDTQYF
>TRBJ2-3|TRBV6-5|NA|NA
TGTGCCAGCAGTTACACAAACACAGATACGCAGTATTTT
CASSYTNTDTQYF
>TRBJ2-1|TRBV6-2/TRBV6-3|few|NA
TGTGCCAGCCAAGGCCGGTCTCGATCTCTCAATGAGCAGTTCTTC
CASQGRSRSLNEQFF
>TRBJ2-5|TRBV12-3/TRBV12-4|NA|TRBD2
TGTGCCAGCAGTTTTGCGGGGGGCAGGCAAGAGACCCAGTACTTC
CASSFAGGRQETQYF
>TRBJ2-3|TRBV9|NA|TRBD1
TGTGCCAGCAGCGAGGACAGGTTCCCTCGCTATACGCAGTATTTT
CASSEDRFPRYTQYF
>TRBJ1-1|TRBV4-1|NA|NA
TGCGCCAGCAGCCAAATAGGGGAGAACACTGAAGCTTTCTTT
CASSQIGENTEAFF
>TRBJ1-2|TRBV12-3/TRBV12-4|NA|NA
TGTGCCAGCAGTTTATCTACGGGCGAAGGCTACACCTTC
CASSLSTGEGYTF
>TRBJ1-6|TRBV6-5|NA|NA
TGTGCCAGCAGTTCGGAGAGAGCGCAAGGAACCAATTCACCCCTCCACTTT
CASSSERAQGTNSPLHF
>TRBJ2-5|TRBV30|few|TRBD1
TGTGCCTGGAGTCGAGGACAGGATTTTCAAGAGACCCAGTACTTC
CAWSRGQDFQETQYF
>TRBJ2-1|TRBV7-7|few|TRBD2
TGTGCTAGCAGCCCTTTCGGGGGGGCCCCCAATGAGCAGTTCTTC
CASSPFGGAPNEQFF
>TRBJ2-1|TRBV29-1|few|NA
TGCAGCGGACAGTCGAGCTCCTACAATGAGCAGTTCTTC
CSGQSSSYNEQFF